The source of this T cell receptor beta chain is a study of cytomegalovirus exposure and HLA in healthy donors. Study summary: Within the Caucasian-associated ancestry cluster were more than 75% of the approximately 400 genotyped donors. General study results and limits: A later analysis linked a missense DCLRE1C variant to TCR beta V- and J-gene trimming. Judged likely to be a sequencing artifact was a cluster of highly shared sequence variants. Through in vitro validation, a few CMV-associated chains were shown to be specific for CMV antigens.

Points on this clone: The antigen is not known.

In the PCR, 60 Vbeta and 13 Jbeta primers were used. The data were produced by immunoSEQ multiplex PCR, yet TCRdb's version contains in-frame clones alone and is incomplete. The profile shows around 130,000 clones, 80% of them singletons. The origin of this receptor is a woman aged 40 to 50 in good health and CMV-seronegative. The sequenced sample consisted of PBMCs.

The CDR3 DNA reads as TGTGCCAGCACCTACAGGGGGCTAGCTAATGAAAAACTGTTTTTT. It specifies CASTYRGLANEKLFF. The genes are TRBV28 and TRBJ1-4; 9 positions agree with TRBD1. V dropped 7 bases and J dropped 3; count of bases not matched to a gene: 6. The CDR3 totals 15 residues. Germline V gene sequence: CDR1 MDHEN, CDR2 SYDVKM.